This T cell receptor (beta chain) stems from a study of shared clonotypes between healthy human individuals. Here immunoSEQ multiplex PCR was the method, and the copy in TCRdb shows in-frame clones only, minus some. The data contain some 1,600,000 clones, 95% to 99% of them seen just once; the ten biggest clones take up 0.45%. This clonotype was sampled from a man younger than 40 in good health. Sequences were obtained from naive CD4+ T cells sorted from blood. Subset reported: CD45RA+ positively selected.

The CDR3 DNA follows: TGCAGCGTTGAGGGACGTCTTAACACCGGGGAGCTGTTTTTT. It specifies CSVEGRLNTGELFF. This rearrangement joins TRBV29-1 to TRBJ2-2, with D perhaps assigned TRBD1 or TRBD2 (5 bases each). Looked up from germline, CDR1 is SQVTM and CDR2 is ANQGSEA. Between the trimmed V and J ends, which lost 3 bases and 2 bases, there was a span of 10 bases. The CDR3 spans 14 residues.